The source of this T cell receptor beta chain is a study of T cells in Graves' hyperthyroidism and ophthalmopathy. This clonotype was detected many times. Its antigen remains unidentified. Graves' hyperthyroidism was deemed stable given no ophthalmopathy progression within 18 months. Among the patients, aged 18 to 65, hyperthyroidism was newly diagnosed and had lasted under 2 months. Whole-study results and caveats: Ophthalmopathy was identified by the model a median roughly 6.5 months ahead of onset.

V was shortened by 0 bases and J by 2 bases, with 7 bases between the two germline ends. Germline V lookup: CDR1 SSHAT, CDR2 FNYEAQ (reference sequence). CDR3 length equals 14 residues. RNA transcripts were the template for amplifying TCR beta CDR3 regions. The study used the HTBI primer set for a first-round RT-PCR of the TCR CDR3. TCRdb called the multiplex PCR reads again in MiXCR, with one record for every CDR3 protein. The repertoire holds about 560,000 distinct CDR3 sequences, with around 45% as singletons. The sample was peripheral blood or thyroid tissue (not recorded which). V usage is TRBV7-7 and J usage is TRBJ2-5; D not resolved. The clonotype was recovered from a woman aged 18-30 years with Graves' hyperthyroidism. The CDR3 DNA sequence: TGTGCCAGCAGCTTAGCATCTCAACAAGAGACCCAGTACTTC. It is translated as CASSLASQQETQYF.